What follows are 32 T cell receptor beta chains derived from one specimen sequenced in a study of T cell responses to AZD1222 COVID-19 vaccine (dated by TCRdb to about 2021). What the time point label conveys for this sample: about 28 days (+/-7) after the second vaccine dose. Library preparation employed the immunoSEQ multiplex PCR assay. In TCRdb, the immuneACCESS table is reduced to in-frame sequences with V and J assigned. These tables do not hold every clone; where another copy was compared, an unresolved V gene accounts for under half, and the others remain unexplained. The sample profile shows fewer than 150,000 clones; 80% to 90% of them were found once. Approximately 8.8% of the sample rests with the top ten. The starting material was peripheral blood, obtained 28 days after the second AZD1222 dose. The receptors shown here come from an adult who received the AZD1222 COVID-19 vaccine.

CDR3 in amino acids: CASSLAYSTGELFF. The CDR3 DNA reads TGCGCCAGCAGCCTGGCTTATAGCACCGGGGAGCTGTTTTTT. The V and J genes are TRBV5-1 and TRBJ2-2; D remains ambiguous. There are 14 residues in the CDR3. V lost 4 bases to trimming and J lost 4 bases, with 11 bases between them. CDR1 SGHRS and CDR2 YFSETQ come from the germline V gene. Full variable domain (rest looked up from reference TRBV5-1 and TRBJ2-2): KAGVTQTPRYLIKTRGQQVTLSCSPISGHRSVSWYQQTPGQGLQFLFEYFSETQRNKGNFPGRFSGRQFSNSRSEMNVSTLELGDSALYLCASSLAYSTGELFFGEGSRLTVL.

This chain connects TRBV18 to TRBJ2-1; no clear D gene. Trimming removed 2 bases from V and 3 bases from J, with 14 bases in between. The germline V gene encodes CDR1 KGHSH and CDR2 LQKENI. The CDR3 sequence is 16 residues long. The CDR3 coding sequence is TGTGCCAGCTCACCAAAGGCTTCGACGGTCTACAATGAGCAGTTCTTC. The encoded protein is CASSPKASTVYNEQFF.

V is TRBV6-5 and J is TRBJ1-4, with 7 bases lining up with TRBD1. Unmatched junction bases numbered 6, after V lost 6 bases and J lost 5 bases. The germline V gene has CDR1 MNHEY and CDR2 SVGAGI. CDR3 size: 14 residues. CDR3 residues: CASRLTGVNEKLFF. The CDR3 coding sequence is TGTGCCAGCAGATTAACAGGGGTGAATGAAAAACTGTTTTTT.

V and J are TRBV5-1 and TRBJ1-5; D possibly corresponds to TRBD1 (5 bases). The CDR3 has 16 amino acids. V was cut by 4 bases and J by 2 bases, with 16 bases left in between. The V gene's germline CDR1 is SGHRS and CDR2 YFSETQ. The chain's CDR3 is CASSPQGTGGNQPQHF. The CDR3 DNA sequence: TGCGCCAGCAGCCCTCAAGGGACGGGCGGCAATCAGCCCCAGCATTTT.

The chain combines TRBV3-1 (or the pseudogene TRBV3-2) with TRBJ1-5, with D unresolved. Trimming removed 0 bases at V and 6 bases at J, with 6 bases between. The CDR3 contains 13 residues. The germline V gene has CDR1 LGHDT and CDR2 YNNKEL (reference sequence). The CDR3 spells CASSQDTGQPQHF. In DNA, the CDR3 is TGTGCCAGCAGCCAAGATACTGGTCAGCCCCAGCATTTT.

This chain joins TRBV30 and TRBJ2-1; 7 bases line up with TRBD1. In germline, CDR1 is GTSNPN, CDR2 SVGIG (reference sequence). CDR3 length equals 15 residues. V dropped 2 bases and J dropped 7; count of bases not matched to a gene: 11. The CDR3 DNA sequence: TGTGCCTGGAGTATGACGGCAGGGGGTAGAAATGAGCAGTTCTTC. This translates into CAWSMTAGGRNEQFF. The full variable domain, rest sourced from reference TRBV30 and TRBJ2-1, is SQTIHQWPATLVQPVGSPLSLECTVEGTSNPNLYWYRQAAGRGLQLLFYSVGIGQISSEVPQNLSASRPQDRQFILSSKKLLLSDSGFYLCAWSMTAGGRNEQFFGPGTRLTVL.

The chain is built from TRBV29-1 and TRBJ1-1; D not certain. The CDR3 consists of 13 residues. V lost 4 bases, J lost 0 bases, and 9 bases lay in between. Germline-derived CDR1 and CDR2 are SQVTM and ANQGSEA. The CDR3 reads CSVAGIMNTEAFF. The CDR3 DNA is TGCAGCGTTGCAGGAATCATGAACACTGAAGCTTTCTTT.

The rearrangement uses TRBV9 and TRBJ1-1; 8 positions agree with TRBD1. Trimming at V came to 2 bases and at J to 4 bases, leaving 7 bases not matched to a gene. This CDR3 spans 15 amino acids. The germline gives CDR1 SGDLS, CDR2 YYNGEE. CDR3 DNA: TGTGCCAGCAGCGTCGTTGACAGGGGAGCCACTGAAGCTTTCTTT. It codes for CASSVVDRGATEAFF.

CDR3 DNA: TGTGCCAGCAGTGAAACCCCGGGACTAGCTTACAATGAGCAGTTCTTC. Translation: CASSETPGLAYNEQFF. V gene TRBV6-1 combines with J gene TRBJ2-1; 9 bases line up with TRBD2. V was clipped by 2 bases and J by 4 bases; unmatched bases: 6. Germline V gene sequence: CDR1 MNHNS, CDR2 SASEGT. CDR3 size: 16 residues.

J is TRBJ1-2 and V is TRBV3-1 (or the pseudogene TRBV3-2), with TRBD1 identical over 10 bases. After removal of 3 bases from V and 6 bases from J, the junction contained 4 bases not matched to a gene. Per the germline V gene, CDR1 is LGHDT and CDR2 is YNNKEL (reference sequence). The CDR3 is 14 amino acids. As DNA, the CDR3 is TGTGCCAGCAGCCATTTAGGGACAGGGGATGGCTACACCTTC. Its protein is CASSHLGTGDGYTF.

V and J are TRBV15 and TRBJ2-7, with 12 bases that match TRBD2. Trimming at V came to 3 bases and at J to 5 bases, leaving 8 bases not matched to a gene. Germline V gene sequence: CDR1 LNHNV, CDR2 YYDKDF (reference sequence). This CDR3 is 16 amino acids long. The CDR3 is CATSRDRPSGGDEQYF. The CDR3 DNA reads as TGTGCCACCAGCAGGGATCGGCCTAGCGGGGGGGACGAGCAGTACTTC.

The chain couples TRBV7-6 to TRBJ2-1; 10 nucleotides line up with TRBD2. Per the germline V gene, CDR1 is SGHVS and CDR2 is FNYEAQ. The CDR3 has 18 residues. The J segment lost 5 bases and the V segment lost 2 bases, leaving 12 bases of the junction unmatched. The CDR3 protein is CASSLRHLRTSGNNEQFF. DNA of the CDR3: TGTGCCAGCAGCTTACGACATCTGAGGACTAGCGGAAACAATGAGCAGTTCTTC.

J is TRBJ2-1 and V is TRBV19; D gene unclear. The CDR3 runs 17 residues. CDR1 and CDR2 from the germline V gene are LNHDA and SQIVND (reference sequence). Trimming left V 3 bases short and J 6 bases short, with 21 bases between. The CDR3 protein is CASSMLGWGDLRNEQFF. The CDR3 coding sequence is TGTGCCAGTAGTATGCTCGGGTGGGGTGATCTACGCAATGAGCAGTTCTTC. The whole variable domain, remainder taken from reference TRBV19 and TRBJ2-1, is DGGITQSPKYLFRKEGQNVTLSCEQNLNHDAMYWYRQDPGQGLRLIYYSQIVNDFQKGDIAEGYSVSREKKESFPLTVTSAQKNPTAFYLCASSMLGWGDLRNEQFFGPGTRLTVL.

The chain couples TRBV5-1 to TRBJ1-3, with 9 positions matching TRBD1. Germline V gene sequence: CDR1 SGHRS, CDR2 YFSETQ. CDR3 size: 14 residues. Germline trimming cut 4 bases from V and 4 bases from J; bases unmatched to any gene: 3. The CDR3 coding sequence is TGCGCCAGCAGCAACAGGGGGCTCGGAAACACCATATATTTT. Encoded protein: CASSNRGLGNTIYF.

The J gene is TRBJ2-7, the V gene TRBV11-3, with a possible D match to TRBD1 (6 bases). Germline values: CDR1 SGHNT, CDR2 YENEEA. Between the trimmed V and J ends, which lost 5 bases and 3 bases, there was a span of 17 bases. The CDR3 spans 15 residues. CDR3 protein: CASSDRGQSFYEQYF. As DNA, the CDR3 is TGTGCCAGCAGCGATCGTGGACAGTCGTTCTACGAGCAGTACTTC.

The rearrangement uses TRBV5-6 and TRBJ2-1; 7 bases map to TRBD1. CDR1 is SGHDT, CDR2 YYEEEE, per germline. With V trimmed by 3 bases and J by 3 bases, 9 bases remained unmatched. The CDR3 contains 16 residues. CDR3 nucleotide sequence: TGTGCCAGCAGCTCGGCCCTAGGGGGCGTCTACAATGAGCAGTTCTTC. Protein sequence: CASSSALGGVYNEQFF.

This chain links TRBV4-2 with TRBJ2-1; D not resolved. Germline CDR1 is LGHNA and CDR2 is YNFKEQ. The CDR3 consists of 13 residues. V was clipped by 4 bases and J by 4 bases, with 8 bases between them. CDR3 in amino acids: CASSPMGYNEQFF. For the CDR3, the DNA is TGTGCCAGCAGCCCGATGGGTTACAATGAGCAGTTCTTC.

This clone is a singleton in its sample. This chain joins TRBV4-3 and TRBJ1-5, with D unclear. Trimming cost V 0 bases and J 7 bases, with 10 bases left between them. The germline V gene has CDR1 LGHNA and CDR2 YSLEER. The CDR3 has 14 residues. The CDR3 DNA is TGCGCCAGCAGCCAAGAGTCAGGTGGCCAGCCCCAGCATTTT. This sequence encodes CASSQESGGQPQHF.

The chain joins TRBV19 to TRBJ2-7; 8 bases fit TRBD1. V lost 6 bases, J lost 3 bases, and 7 bases stayed unmatched. Germline values: CDR1 LNHDA, CDR2 SQIVND (reference sequence). The CDR3 extends over 14 amino acids. This CDR3 reads CASSPDRGGYEQYF. The CDR3 DNA follows: TGTGCCAGTAGCCCCGACAGGGGTGGCTACGAGCAGTACTTC.

V usage is TRBV25-1 and J usage is TRBJ2-3, with D uncertain. Looked up from germline, CDR1 is MGHDK and CDR2 is SYGVNS. CDR3 length: 12 amino acids. V was shortened by 3 bases and J by 6 bases, with 7 bases between the two germline ends. CDR3 region: CASSDWRDTQYF. CDR3 bases: TGTGCCAGCAGTGACTGGCGGGATACGCAGTATTTT.

The chain uses TRBV15 and TRBJ2-7; D may be TRBD2 (5 bases). This CDR3 comprises 18 residues. The germline V gene has CDR1 LNHNV and CDR2 YYDKDF (reference sequence). Trimming took 3 bases from V and 4 from J, leaving 25 bases between them. CDR3 residues: CATSSPSLGWEWKYEQYF. DNA for the CDR3: TGTGCCACCAGCAGCCCGTCTTTAGGGTGGGAGTGGAAGTACGAGCAGTACTTC.

This clone appeared once. The chain joins TRBV19 to TRBJ1-1; possibly TRBD1 for D (5 bases). Germline V CDR1 and CDR2: LNHDA, SQIVND (reference sequence). The CDR3 covers 16 residues. The V end was cut by 5 bases, the J end by 3 bases, with 19 bases between. CDR3: CASSRAGRGFDTEAFF. In DNA form, the CDR3 reads TGTGCCAGTAGTCGGGCGGGTAGGGGTTTCGACACTGAAGCTTTCTTT. Full variable domain (remainder filled in from reference TRBV19 and TRBJ1-1): DGGITQSPKYLFRKEGQNVTLSCEQNLNHDAMYWYRQDPGQGLRLIYYSQIVNDFQKGDIAEGYSVSREKKESFPLTVTSAQKNPTAFYLCASSRAGRGFDTEAFFGQGTRLTVV.

The chain uses TRBV6-5 and TRBJ2-7; D possibly corresponds to TRBD1 (5 bases). Germline lookup yields CDR1 MNHEY and CDR2 SVGAGI. Trimming took off 6 bases at V and 3 bases at J, with 15 bases between the two ends. The CDR3 extends over 14 amino acids. CDR3 in DNA: TGTGCCAGCAGCCTCCTCGGCACAGGCTACGAGCAGTACTTC. It encodes CASSLLGTGYEQYF.

The chain combines TRBV12-1 with TRBJ2-7; whether TRBD2, the table's D call, matches the DNA was not checked. TRBV12-1 counts as a pseudogene. The CDR3 totals 15 residues. The CDR3 sequence: CASRSPGLSPYEQYF. CDR3 sequence (DNA): TGTGCCAGCAGATCCCCGGGACTCAGCCCCTACGAGCAGTACTTC.

The chain recombines TRBV10-3 with TRBJ2-3; TRBD1 matches at 8 bases. The germline CDR1 and CDR2 sequences are ENHRY and SYGVKD. V trimming: 6 bases; J trimming: 2 bases; junction bases outside the gene matches: 16. The length of the CDR3 is 18 residues. The CDR3 is CAIRSGQGRGSNTDTQYF. The CDR3 DNA is TGTGCCATCAGATCCGGACAGGGAAGAGGGTCAAACACAGATACGCAGTATTTT.

V usage is TRBV30 and J usage is TRBJ1-2; 7 bases fit TRBD1. CDR3 length: 14 residues. Germline V gene data show CDR1 as GTSNPN and CDR2 as SVGIG (reference sequence). V shed 4 bases and J 3 bases; nucleotides not matched to a gene: 8. Written as DNA, the CDR3 is TGTGCCTGGATCCCAGGGGGGGCTGACTATGGCTACACCTTC. Translated, it gives CAWIPGGADYGYTF.

V and J are TRBV30 and TRBJ2-7; D not resolved. V lost 1 base and J 3 bases, leaving 4 bases between the germline ends. CDR1 is GTSNPN and CDR2 is SVGIG in the germline V gene (reference sequence). The CDR3 is 11 residues long. CDR3 in DNA: TGTGCCTGGAGTGGAATCTACGAGCAGTACTTC. It translates to CAWSGIYEQYF.

The chain recombines TRBV12-5 with TRBJ2-3, with a possible D match to TRBD2 (5 bases). CDR1 is LGHNT and CDR2 is FRNRAP in the germline V gene. The V end was cut by 1 base, the J end by 3 bases, with 8 bases between. The CDR3 contains 14 residues. The CDR3 loop reads CASGLGRGTDTQYF. DNA for the CDR3: TGTGCTAGTGGTTTGGGCCGCGGGACAGATACGCAGTATTTT. Full variable domain (remainder filled in from reference TRBV12-5 and TRBJ2-3): DARVTQTPRHKVTEMGQEVTMRCQPILGHNTVFWYRQTMMQGLELLAYFRNRAPLDDSGMPKDRFSAEMPDATLATLKIQPSEPRDSAVYFCASGLGRGTDTQYFGPGTRLTVL.

V gene TRBV5-1 combines with J gene TRBJ2-5; TRBD1 might be the D (6 bases). Germline CDR1 is SGHRS and CDR2 is YFSETQ. The CDR3 sequence is 16 residues long. Trimming pared 2 bases from V and 5 bases from J, leaving 19 bases between. The CDR3 nucleotides read TGCGCCAGCAGCTTTACCGGGACATCGGGTGGGGAGACCCAGTACTTC. Translating it yields CASSFTGTSGGETQYF.

The J gene is TRBJ1-2, the V gene TRBV18, with TRBD1 as a possible D gene (6 bases). V lost 3 bases to trimming and J lost 7 bases, with 15 bases between them. From germline, CDR1 is KGHSH and CDR2 LQKENI. This CDR3 has 14 residues. CDR3 nucleotides: TGTGCCAGCTCACCCCCCCTGGGGGCCGGTGGCTACACCTTC. This gives the protein CASSPPLGAGGYTF.

The chain has TRBV10-3 and TRBJ1-3, with 8 bases identical to TRBD1. The V segment lost 8 bases and the J segment 0 bases; nucleotides outside the gene matches: 9. The CDR3 has 16 residues. Germline V gives CDR1 ENHRY, CDR2 SYGVKD. The CDR3 nucleotides read TGTGCCATCTCCCCGGGACAGGACGTCTCTGGAAACACCATATATTTT. This translates into CAISPGQDVSGNTIYF.

This clone was counted once. This chain joins TRBV13 and TRBJ1-6; D gene unclear. CDR1 and CDR2 from the germline V gene are PRHDT and FYEKMQ (reference sequence). The length of the CDR3 is 15 residues. Trimming took off 4 bases at V and 0 bases at J, with 7 bases between the two ends. Here the CDR3 DNA reads TGTGCCAGCAGCTCCTCCAGCTCCTATAATTCACCCCTCCACTTT. It translates to CASSSSSSYNSPLHF.